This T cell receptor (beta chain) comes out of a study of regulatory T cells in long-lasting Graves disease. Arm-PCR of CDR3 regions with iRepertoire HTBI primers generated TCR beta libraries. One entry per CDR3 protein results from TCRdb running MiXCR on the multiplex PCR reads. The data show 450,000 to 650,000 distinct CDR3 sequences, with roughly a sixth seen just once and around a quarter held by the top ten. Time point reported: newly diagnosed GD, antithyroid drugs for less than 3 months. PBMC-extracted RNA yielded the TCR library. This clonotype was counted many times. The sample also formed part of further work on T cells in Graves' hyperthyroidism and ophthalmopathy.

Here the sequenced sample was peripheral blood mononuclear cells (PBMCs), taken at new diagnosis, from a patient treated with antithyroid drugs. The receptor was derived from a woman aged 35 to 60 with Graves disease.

The CDR3 nucleotides read TGTGCCAGCTCCCCGACAGGGAAGGACACAGATACGCAGTATTTT. Encoded protein: CASSPTGKDTDTQYF. The rearrangement uses TRBV18 and TRBJ2-3; 7 bases line up with TRBD1. Germline CDR1 KGHSH, CDR2 LQKENI. CDR3 length equals 15 residues. V was pared by 6 bases and J by 2 bases, with 8 bases of the junction left unmatched.